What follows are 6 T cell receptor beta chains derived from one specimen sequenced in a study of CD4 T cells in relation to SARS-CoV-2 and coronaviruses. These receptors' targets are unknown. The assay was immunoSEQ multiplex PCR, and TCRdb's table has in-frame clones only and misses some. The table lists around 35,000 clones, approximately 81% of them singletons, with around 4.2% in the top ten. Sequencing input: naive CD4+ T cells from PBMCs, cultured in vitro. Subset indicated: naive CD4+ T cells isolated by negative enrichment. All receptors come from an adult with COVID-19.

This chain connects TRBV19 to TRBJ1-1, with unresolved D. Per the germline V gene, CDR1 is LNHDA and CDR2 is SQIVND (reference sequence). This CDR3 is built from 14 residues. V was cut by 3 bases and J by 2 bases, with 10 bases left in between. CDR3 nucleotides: TGTGCCAGTAGTATTAGCAGACCTAACACTGAAGCTTTCTTT. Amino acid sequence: CASSISRPNTEAFF.

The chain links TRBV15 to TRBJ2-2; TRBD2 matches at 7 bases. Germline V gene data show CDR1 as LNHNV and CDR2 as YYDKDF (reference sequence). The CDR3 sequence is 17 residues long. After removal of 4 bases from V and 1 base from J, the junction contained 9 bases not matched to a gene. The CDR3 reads CATSTLLTSRNTGELFF. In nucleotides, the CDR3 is TGTGCCACCAGCACCCTATTGACTAGCAGGAACACCGGGGAGCTGTTTTTT.

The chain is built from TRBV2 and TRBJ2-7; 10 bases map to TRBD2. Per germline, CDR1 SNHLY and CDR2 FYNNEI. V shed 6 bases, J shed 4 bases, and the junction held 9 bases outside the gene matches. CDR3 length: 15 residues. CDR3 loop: CASRVLAGTSYEQYF. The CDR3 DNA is TGTGCCAGCAGGGTACTAGCGGGAACGAGTTACGAGCAGTACTTC.

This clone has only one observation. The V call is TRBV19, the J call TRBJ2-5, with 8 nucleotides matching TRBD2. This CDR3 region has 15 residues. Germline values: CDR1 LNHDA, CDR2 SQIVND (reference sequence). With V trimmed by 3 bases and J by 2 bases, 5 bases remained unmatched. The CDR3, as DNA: TGTGCCAGTAGTATGGGAGGACTAGCACAAGAGACCCAGTACTTC. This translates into CASSMGGLAQETQYF. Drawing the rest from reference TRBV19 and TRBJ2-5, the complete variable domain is DGGITQSPKYLFRKEGQNVTLSCEQNLNHDAMYWYRQDPGQGLRLIYYSQIVNDFQKGDIAEGYSVSREKKESFPLTVTSAQKNPTAFYLCASSMGGLAQETQYFGPGTRLLVL.

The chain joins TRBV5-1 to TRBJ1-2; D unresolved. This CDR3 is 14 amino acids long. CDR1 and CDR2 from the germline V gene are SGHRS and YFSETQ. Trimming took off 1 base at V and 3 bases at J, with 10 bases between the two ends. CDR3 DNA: TGCGCCAGCAGCTTGCTACAAGCCGACTATGGCTACACCTTC. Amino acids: CASSLLQADYGYTF. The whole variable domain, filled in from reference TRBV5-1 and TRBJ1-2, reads KAGVTQTPRYLIKTRGQQVTLSCSPISGHRSVSWYQQTPGQGLQFLFEYFSETQRNKGNFPGRFSGRQFSNSRSEMNVSTLELGDSALYLCASSLLQADYGYTFGSGTRLTVV.

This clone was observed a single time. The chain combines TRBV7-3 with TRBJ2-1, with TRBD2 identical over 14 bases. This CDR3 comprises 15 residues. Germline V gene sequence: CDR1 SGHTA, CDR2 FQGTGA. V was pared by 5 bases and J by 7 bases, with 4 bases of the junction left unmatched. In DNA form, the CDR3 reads TGTGCCAGCAGCGGGACTAGCGGGAGTTATAATGAGCAGTTCTTC. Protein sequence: CASSGTSGSYNEQFF. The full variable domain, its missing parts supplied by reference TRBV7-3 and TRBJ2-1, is GAGVSQTPSNKVTEKGKYVELRCDPISGHTALYWYRQSLGQGPEFLIYFQGTGAADDSGLPNDRFFAVRPEGSVSTLKIQRTERGDSAVYLCASSGTSGSYNEQFFGPGTRLTVL.